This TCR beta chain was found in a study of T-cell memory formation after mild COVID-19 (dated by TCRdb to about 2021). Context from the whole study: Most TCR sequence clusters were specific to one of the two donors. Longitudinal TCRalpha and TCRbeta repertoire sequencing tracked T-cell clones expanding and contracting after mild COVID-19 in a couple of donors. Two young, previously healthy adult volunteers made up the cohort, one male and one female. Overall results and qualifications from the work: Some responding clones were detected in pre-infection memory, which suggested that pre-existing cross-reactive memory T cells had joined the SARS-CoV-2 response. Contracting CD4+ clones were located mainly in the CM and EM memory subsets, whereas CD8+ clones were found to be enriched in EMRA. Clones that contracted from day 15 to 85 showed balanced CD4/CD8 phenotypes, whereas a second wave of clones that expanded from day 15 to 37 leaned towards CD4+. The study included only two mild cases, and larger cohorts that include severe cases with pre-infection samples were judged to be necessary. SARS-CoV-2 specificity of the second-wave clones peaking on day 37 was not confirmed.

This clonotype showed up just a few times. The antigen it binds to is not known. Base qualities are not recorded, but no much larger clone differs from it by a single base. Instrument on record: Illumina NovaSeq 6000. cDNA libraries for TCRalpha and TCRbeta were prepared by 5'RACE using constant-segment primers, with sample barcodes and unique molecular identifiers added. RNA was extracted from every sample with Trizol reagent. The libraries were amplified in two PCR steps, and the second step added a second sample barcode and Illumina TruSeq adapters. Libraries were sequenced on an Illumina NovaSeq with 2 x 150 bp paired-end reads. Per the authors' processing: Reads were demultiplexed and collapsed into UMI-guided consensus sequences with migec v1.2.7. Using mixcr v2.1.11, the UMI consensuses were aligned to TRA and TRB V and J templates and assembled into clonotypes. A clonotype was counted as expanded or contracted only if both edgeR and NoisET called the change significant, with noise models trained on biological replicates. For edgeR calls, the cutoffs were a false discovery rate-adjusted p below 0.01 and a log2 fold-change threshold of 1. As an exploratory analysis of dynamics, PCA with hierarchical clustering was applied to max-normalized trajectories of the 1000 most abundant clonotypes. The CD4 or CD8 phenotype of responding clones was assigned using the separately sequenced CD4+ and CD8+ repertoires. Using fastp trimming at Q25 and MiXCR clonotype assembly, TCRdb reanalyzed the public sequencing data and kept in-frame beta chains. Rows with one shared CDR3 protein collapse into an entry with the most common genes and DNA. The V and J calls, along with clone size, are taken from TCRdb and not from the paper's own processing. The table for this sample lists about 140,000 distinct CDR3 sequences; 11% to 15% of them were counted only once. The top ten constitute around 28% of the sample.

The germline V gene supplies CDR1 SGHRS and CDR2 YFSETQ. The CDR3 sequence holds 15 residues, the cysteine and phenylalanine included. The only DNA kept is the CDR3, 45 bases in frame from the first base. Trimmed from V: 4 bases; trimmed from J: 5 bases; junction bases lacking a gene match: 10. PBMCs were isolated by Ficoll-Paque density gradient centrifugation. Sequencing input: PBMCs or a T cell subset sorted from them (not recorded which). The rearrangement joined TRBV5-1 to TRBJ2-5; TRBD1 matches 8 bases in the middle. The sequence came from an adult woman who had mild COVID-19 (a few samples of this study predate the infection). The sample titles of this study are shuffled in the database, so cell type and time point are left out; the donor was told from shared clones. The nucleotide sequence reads TGCGCCAGCAGCAGTTCTTCAGGGGGCGGCGAGACCCAGTACTTC. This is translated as CASSSSSGGGETQYF.